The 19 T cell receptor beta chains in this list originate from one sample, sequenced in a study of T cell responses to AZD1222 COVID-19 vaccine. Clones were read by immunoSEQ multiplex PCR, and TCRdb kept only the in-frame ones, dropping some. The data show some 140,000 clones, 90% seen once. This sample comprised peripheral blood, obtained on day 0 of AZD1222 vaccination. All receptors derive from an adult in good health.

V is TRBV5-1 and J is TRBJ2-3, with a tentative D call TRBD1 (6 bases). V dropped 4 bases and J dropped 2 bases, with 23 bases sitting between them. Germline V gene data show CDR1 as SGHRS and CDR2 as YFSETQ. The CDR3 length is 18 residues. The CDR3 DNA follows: TGCGCCAGCAGCCCTACAGGGACCTTACGCGCTGTCACAGATACGCAGTATTTT. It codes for CASSPTGTLRAVTDTQYF. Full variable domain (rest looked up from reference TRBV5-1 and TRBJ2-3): KAGVTQTPRYLIKTRGQQVTLSCSPISGHRSVSWYQQTPGQGLQFLFEYFSETQRNKGNFPGRFSGRQFSNSRSEMNVSTLELGDSALYLCASSPTGTLRAVTDTQYFGPGTRLTVL.

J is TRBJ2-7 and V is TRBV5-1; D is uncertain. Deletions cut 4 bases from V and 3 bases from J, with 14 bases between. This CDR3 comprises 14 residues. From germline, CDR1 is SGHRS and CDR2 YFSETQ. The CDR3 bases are TGCGCCAGCAGCCCCGGGTCGTACTTCTACGAGCAGTACTTC. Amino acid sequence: CASSPGSYFYEQYF. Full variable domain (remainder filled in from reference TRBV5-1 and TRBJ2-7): KAGVTQTPRYLIKTRGQQVTLSCSPISGHRSVSWYQQTPGQGLQFLFEYFSETQRNKGNFPGRFSGRQFSNSRSEMNVSTLELGDSALYLCASSPGSYFYEQYFGPGTRLTVT.

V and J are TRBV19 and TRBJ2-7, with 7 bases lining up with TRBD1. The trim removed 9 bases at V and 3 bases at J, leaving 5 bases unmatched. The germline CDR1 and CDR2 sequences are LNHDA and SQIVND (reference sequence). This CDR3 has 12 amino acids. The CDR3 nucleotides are TGTGCCAGCGGGACAGCAAGCTACGAGCAGTACTTC. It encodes CASGTASYEQYF.

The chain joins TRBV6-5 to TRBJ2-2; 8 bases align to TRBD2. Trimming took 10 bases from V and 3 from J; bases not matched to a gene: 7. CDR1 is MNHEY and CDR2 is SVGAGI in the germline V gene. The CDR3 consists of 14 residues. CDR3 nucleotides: TGTGCCATACGCCGGGAGGGGGACACCGGGGAGCTGTTTTTT. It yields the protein CAIRREGDTGELFF.

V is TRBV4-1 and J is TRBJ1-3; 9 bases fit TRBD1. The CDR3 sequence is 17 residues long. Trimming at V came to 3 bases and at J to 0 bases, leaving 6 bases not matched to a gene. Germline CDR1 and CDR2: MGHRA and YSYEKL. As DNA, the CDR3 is TGCGCCAGCAGCCAGGGACAGGGCCCGAGCTCTGGAAACACCATATATTTT. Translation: CASSQGQGPSSGNTIYF.

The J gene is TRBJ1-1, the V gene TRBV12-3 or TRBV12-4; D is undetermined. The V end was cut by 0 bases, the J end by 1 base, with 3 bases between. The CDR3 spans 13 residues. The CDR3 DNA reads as TGTGCCAGCAGTTTAGCCGAGAACACTGAAGCTTTCTTT. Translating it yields CASSLAENTEAFF.

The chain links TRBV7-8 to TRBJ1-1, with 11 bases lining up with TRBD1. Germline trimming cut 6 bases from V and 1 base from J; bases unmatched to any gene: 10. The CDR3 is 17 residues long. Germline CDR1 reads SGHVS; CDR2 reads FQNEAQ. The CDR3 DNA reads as TGTGCCAGCAGTTTACCGGGACAGGGGGTTCGGAACACTGAAGCTTTCTTT. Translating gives CASSLPGQGVRNTEAFF.

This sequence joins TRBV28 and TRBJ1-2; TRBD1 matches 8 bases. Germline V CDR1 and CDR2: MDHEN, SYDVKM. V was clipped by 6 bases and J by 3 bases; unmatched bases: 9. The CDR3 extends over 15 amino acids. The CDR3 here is CASSPGQGTHYGYTF. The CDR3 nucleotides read TGTGCCAGCAGCCCCGGACAGGGCACTCACTATGGCTACACCTTC.

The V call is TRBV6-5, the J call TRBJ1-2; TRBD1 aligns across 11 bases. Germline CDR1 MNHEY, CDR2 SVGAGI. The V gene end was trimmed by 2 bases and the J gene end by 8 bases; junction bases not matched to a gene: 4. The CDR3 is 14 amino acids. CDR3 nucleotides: TGTGCCAGCAGTTACCTCGGACAGGGGGCCGGCTACACCTTC. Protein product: CASSYLGQGAGYTF.

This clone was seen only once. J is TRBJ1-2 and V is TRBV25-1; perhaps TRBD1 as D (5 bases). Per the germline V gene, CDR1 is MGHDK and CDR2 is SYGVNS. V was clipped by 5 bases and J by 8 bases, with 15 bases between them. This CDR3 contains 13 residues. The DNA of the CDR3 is TGTGCCAGCAGTACAGCGGGACTCGGGGGCTACACCTTC. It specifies CASSTAGLGGYTF.

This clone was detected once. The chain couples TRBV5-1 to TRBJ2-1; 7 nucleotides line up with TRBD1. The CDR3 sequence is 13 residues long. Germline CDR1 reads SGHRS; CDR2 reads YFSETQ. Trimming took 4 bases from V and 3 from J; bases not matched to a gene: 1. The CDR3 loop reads CASSGTVYNEQFF. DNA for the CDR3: TGCGCCAGCAGCGGGACAGTCTACAATGAGCAGTTCTTC.

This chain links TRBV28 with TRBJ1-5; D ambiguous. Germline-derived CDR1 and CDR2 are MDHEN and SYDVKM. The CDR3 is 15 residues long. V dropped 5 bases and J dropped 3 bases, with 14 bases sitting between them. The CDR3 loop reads CASSRSGSDNQPQHF. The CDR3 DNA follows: TGTGCCAGCAGTCGGTCAGGTTCTGACAATCAGCCCCAGCATTTT.

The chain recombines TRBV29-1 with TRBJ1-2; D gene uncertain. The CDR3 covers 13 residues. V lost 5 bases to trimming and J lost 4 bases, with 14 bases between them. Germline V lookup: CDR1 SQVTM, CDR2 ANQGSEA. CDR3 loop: CSVILAVAYGYTF. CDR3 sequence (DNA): TGCAGCGTTATACTAGCGGTTGCCTATGGCTACACCTTC.

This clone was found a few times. CDR3 region: CASSLGVGPGETFF. In DNA form, the CDR3 reads TGTGCCAGCAGCTTGGGAGTGGGGCCGGGAGAAACTTTCTTT. The chain couples TRBV5-6 to TRBJ1-1, with D maybe TRBD1 (5 bases). V was trimmed by 0 bases and J by 12 bases, leaving 18 bases between them. CDR3 length equals 14 residues. The germline V gene encodes CDR1 SGHDT and CDR2 YYEEEE.

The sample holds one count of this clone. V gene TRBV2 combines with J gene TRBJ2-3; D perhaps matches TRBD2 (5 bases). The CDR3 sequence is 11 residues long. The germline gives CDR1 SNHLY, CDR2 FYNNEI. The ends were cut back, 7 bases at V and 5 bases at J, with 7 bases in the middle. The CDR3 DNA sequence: TGTGCCAGCAATACTAGAGATACGCAGTATTTT. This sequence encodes CASNTRDTQYF.

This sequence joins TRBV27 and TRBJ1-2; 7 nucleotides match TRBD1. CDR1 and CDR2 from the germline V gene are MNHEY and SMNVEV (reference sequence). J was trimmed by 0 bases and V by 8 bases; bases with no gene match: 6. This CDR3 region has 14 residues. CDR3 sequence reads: CASRRDSPNYGYTF. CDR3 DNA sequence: TGTGCCAGCCGGAGGGACAGCCCTAACTATGGCTACACCTTC.

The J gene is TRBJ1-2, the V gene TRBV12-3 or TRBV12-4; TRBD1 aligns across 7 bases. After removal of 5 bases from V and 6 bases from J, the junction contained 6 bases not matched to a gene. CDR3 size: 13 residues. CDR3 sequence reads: CASSIQGVHGYTF. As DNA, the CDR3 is TGTGCCAGCAGTATTCAGGGGGTCCATGGCTACACCTTC.

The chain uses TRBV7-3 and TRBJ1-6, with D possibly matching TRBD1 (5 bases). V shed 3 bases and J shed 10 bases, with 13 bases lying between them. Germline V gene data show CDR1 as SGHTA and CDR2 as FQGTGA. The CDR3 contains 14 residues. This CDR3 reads CASSLFRDGSPLHF. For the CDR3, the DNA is TGTGCCAGCAGCTTGTTCCGGGACGGATCACCCCTCCACTTT. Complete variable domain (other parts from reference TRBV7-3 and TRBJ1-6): GAGVSQTPSNKVTEKGKYVELRCDPISGHTALYWYRQSLGQGPEFLIYFQGTGAADDSGLPNDRFFAVRPEGSVSTLKIQRTERGDSAVYLCASSLFRDGSPLHFGNGTRLTVT.

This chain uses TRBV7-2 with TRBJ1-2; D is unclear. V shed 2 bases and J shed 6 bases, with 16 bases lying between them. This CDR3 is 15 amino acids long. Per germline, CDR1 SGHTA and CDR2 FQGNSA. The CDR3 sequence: CASSLSRWLGNGYTF. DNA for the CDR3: TGTGCCAGCAGCTTATCCCGGTGGCTCGGCAATGGCTACACCTTC.